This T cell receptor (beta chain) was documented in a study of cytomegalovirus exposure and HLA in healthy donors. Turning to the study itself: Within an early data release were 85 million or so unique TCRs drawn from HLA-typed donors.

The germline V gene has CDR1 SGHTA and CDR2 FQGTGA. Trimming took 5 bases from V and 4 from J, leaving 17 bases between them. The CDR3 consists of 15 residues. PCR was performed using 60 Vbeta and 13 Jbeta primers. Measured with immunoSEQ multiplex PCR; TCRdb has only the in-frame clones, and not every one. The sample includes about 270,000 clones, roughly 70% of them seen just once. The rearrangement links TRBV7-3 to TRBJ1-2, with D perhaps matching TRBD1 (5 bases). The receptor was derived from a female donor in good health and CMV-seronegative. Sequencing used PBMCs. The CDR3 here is CASSVKSTAGYGYTF. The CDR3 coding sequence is TGTGCCAGCAGCGTAAAATCGACAGCTGGCTATGGCTACACCTTC.